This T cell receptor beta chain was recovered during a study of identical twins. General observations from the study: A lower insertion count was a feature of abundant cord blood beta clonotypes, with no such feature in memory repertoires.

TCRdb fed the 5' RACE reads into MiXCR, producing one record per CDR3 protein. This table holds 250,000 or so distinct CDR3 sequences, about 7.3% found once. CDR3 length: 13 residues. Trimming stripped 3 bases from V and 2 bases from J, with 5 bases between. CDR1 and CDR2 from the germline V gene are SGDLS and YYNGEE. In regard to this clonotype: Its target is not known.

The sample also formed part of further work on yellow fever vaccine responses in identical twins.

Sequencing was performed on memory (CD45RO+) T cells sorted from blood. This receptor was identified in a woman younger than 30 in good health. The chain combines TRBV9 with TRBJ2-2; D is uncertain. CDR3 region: CASSGFNTGELFF. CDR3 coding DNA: TGTGCCAGCAGCGGCTTTAACACCGGGGAGCTGTTTTTT.